The 12 T cell receptor beta chains given below trace back to one sample, sequenced in a study of graft-versus-host responses after intestinal transplantation. The table came from immunoSEQ multiplex PCR; TCRdb's copy has only in-frame clones and leaves some out. The sample includes about 86,000 clones, around 89% seen only once; the top ten take more than 0.25%. These TCRs' antigens remain unknown. The specimen was unstimulated CD4+ T cells sorted from spleen or lymph node cells, collected before transplant. The origin of the receptors is a human donor who was the organ donor for an intestinal transplant.

The chain uses TRBV14 and TRBJ2-1, with D perhaps TRBD2 (5 bases). Trimming cost V 9 bases and J 0 bases, with 9 bases left between them. Per germline, CDR1 SGHDN and CDR2 FVKESK. CDR3 size: 13 residues. The CDR3 sequence: CASMDFSYNEQFF. CDR3 coding DNA: TGTGCCAGTATGGACTTCTCCTACAATGAGCAGTTCTTC.

The chain uses TRBV5-5 and TRBJ2-3; tentatively, D is TRBD2 (5 bases). Germline V gives CDR1 SGHKS, CDR2 YYEKEE (reference sequence). CDR3 length: 15 residues. V was clipped by 7 bases and J by 0 bases, with 15 bases between them. This chain's CDR3 is CASGREPSSTDTQYF. In nucleotides, the CDR3 is TGTGCCAGCGGTCGGGAACCCTCTAGCACAGATACGCAGTATTTT.

This chain joins TRBV7-3 and TRBJ2-7, with D perhaps TRBD1 (7 bases). Germline values: CDR1 SGHTA, CDR2 FQGTGA. V was pared by 5 bases and J by 5 bases, with 13 bases between. CDR3 size: 13 residues. The CDR3 region is CASSPRRGDEQYF. CDR3 nucleotide sequence: TGTGCCAGCAGCCCTCGCAGGGGGGACGAGCAGTACTTC.

The rearrangement joins TRBV28 to TRBJ2-7, with D uncertain. CDR3 length equals 11 residues. Germline CDR1 MDHEN, CDR2 SYDVKM. V gave up 5 bases and J gave up 2 bases, with 4 bases separating them. CDR3: CASSVAYEQYF. In DNA form, the CDR3 reads TGTGCCAGCAGTGTCGCCTACGAGCAGTACTTC.

The chain is built from TRBV7-2 and TRBJ2-7; 9 bases fit TRBD2. The CDR3 totals 14 residues. V lost 5 bases and J lost 5; bases outside the gene matches: 7. The germline gives CDR1 SGHTA, CDR2 FQGNSA. This CDR3 is CASSPRLAGHEQYF. For the CDR3, the DNA is TGTGCCAGCAGCCCTAGGCTAGCGGGGCACGAGCAGTACTTC.

The chain couples TRBV5-4 to TRBJ2-3; 8 nucleotides match TRBD2. The junction had 9 bases not matched to a gene; V was cut back by 1 base and J by 14 bases. The CDR3 spans 13 residues. The germline CDR1 and CDR2 sequences are SGHNT and YYREEE (reference sequence). The CDR3 DNA sequence: TGTGCCAGCAGCTTGACTAGCGGACACTCTACGTATTTT. Translating gives CASSLTSGHSTYF.

This chain links TRBV5-6 with TRBJ2-1; 7 positions agree with TRBD1. The J segment lost 5 bases and the V segment lost 1 base, leaving 6 bases of the junction unmatched. The V gene's germline CDR1 is SGHDT and CDR2 YYEEEE. The CDR3 sequence is 15 residues long. CDR3 DNA sequence: TGTGCCAGCAGCTTGTTAGGACAGGTAAACAATGAGCAGTTCTTC. Translated: CASSLLGQVNNEQFF.

The chain employs TRBV4-3 and TRBJ2-1; perhaps TRBD2 as D (8 bases). In germline, CDR1 is LGHNA, CDR2 YSLEER. CDR3 size: 17 residues. The V gene lost 0 bases and the J gene lost 8 bases, with 20 bases spanning the gap. The CDR3 bases are TGCGCCAGCAGCCAAGATCGAGGGGGCGGGAGGTTGGATGAGCAGTTCTTC. As protein: CASSQDRGGGRLDEQFF.

This chain connects TRBV6-1 to TRBJ1-5; possibly TRBD1 for D (6 bases). This CDR3 is built from 15 residues. Trimming took off 6 bases at V and 0 bases at J, with 12 bases between the two ends. Germline CDR1 and CDR2: MNHNS and SASEGT. In nucleotides, the CDR3 is TGTGCCAGCAGACCAGACAGGTATAGCAATCAGCCCCAGCATTTT. Translated: CASRPDRYSNQPQHF.

The rearrangement uses TRBV21-1 and TRBJ1-1. TRBV21-1 is labeled a pseudogene. The CDR3 sequence is 16 residues long. CDR3 in amino acids: CAIPQESHRRGTEAFF. CDR3 nucleotides: TGTGCCATCCCTCAGGAATCTCACAGGAGGGGCACTGAAGCTTTCTTT.

CDR3 bases: TGTGCCTGGGGGGGGGATAGACCCTCACCCCTCCACTTT. It translates to CAWGGDRPSPLHF. This chain uses TRBV30 with TRBJ1-6; D is possibly TRBD1 (5 bases). Per the germline V gene, CDR1 is GTSNPN and CDR2 is SVGIG (reference sequence). The CDR3 totals 13 residues. V gave up 5 bases and J gave up 10 bases, with 15 bases separating them.

J is TRBJ2-7 and V is TRBV18; a possible D gene is TRBD2 (5 bases). The CDR3 has 15 residues. Trimming removed 3 bases from V and 7 bases from J, with 19 bases in between. Per the germline V gene, CDR1 is KGHSH and CDR2 is LQKENI. CDR3 protein: CASSPTTIGRGEQYF. The DNA for the CDR3 is TGTGCCAGCTCACCGACTACGATTGGCCGGGGTGAGCAGTACTTC.